Here is one TCR beta chain with its context. The antigen remains unidentified. This record comes from a study of OX40 agonist ivuxolimab in advanced cancers. General study findings and limits: Low clonal expansion, among the lowest seen, marked partial responders at 0.1-3.0 mg/kg. A proportion of nonresponders additionally exhibited low normalized T-cell clonal expansion.

Some clones are missing from TCRdb's copy, which holds only in-frame ones; the method was immunoSEQ multiplex PCR. The table has some 80,000 clones, roughly four fifths seen once. Autoimmune disease history or systemic immunosuppression was exclusionary. The material sequenced was CD4+ or CD8+ T cells sorted from blood, taken in a trial of the OX40 agonist ivuxolimab. This clonotype was sampled from an adult with an advanced solid tumor such as melanoma, head and neck, liver or kidney cancer.

The CDR3 coding sequence is TGCGCCAGCAGCTTAGGACTAGCGGGGGGCCAAACCTACTACGAGCAGTACTTC. This codes for CASSLGLAGGQTYYEQYF. The chain links TRBV5-1 to TRBJ2-7; 14 bases line up with TRBD2. CDR1 is SGHRS and CDR2 is YFSETQ in the germline V gene. V lost 2 bases, J lost 3 bases, and 10 bases stayed unmatched. The CDR3 has 18 residues.